A selection of T cell receptor beta chains follows, all from one sample in a study of graft-versus-host responses after intestinal transplantation. Clones were read by immunoSEQ multiplex PCR, and TCRdb kept only the in-frame ones, dropping some. Here the sample spans tens of thousands of clones, about 90% being singletons. Sample: PBMCs, taken approximately 300 days after intestinal transplant. These receptors originate from a human patient who received an intestinal transplant, so some T cells may come from the graft donor. Both conserved end residues are part of each CDR3. A D gene is named only where the DNA matches it firmly. Part of the rows lack a size; the others show once, few, many or a class for expanded clones.

CDR3 DNA: TGTGCCAGCAGCGTAGCACTCCTCCCGGGGGAGCTGTTTTTT
CDR3 protein: CASSVALLPGELFF
clone size: -
D gene: -
J gene: TRBJ2-2
V gene: TRBV9
CDR3 length: 14

CDR3 DNA: TGTGCCAGCAGCGTAGGATCGACAGCGACTAATGAAAAACTGTTTTTT
CDR3 protein: CASSVGSTATNEKLFF
clone size: -
D gene: -
J gene: TRBJ1-4
V gene: TRBV9
CDR3 length: 16

CDR3 DNA: TGTGCCAGCAGCGAAGGCGGGGACACCACAGATACGCAGTATTTT
CDR3 protein: CASSEGGDTTDTQYF
clone size: -
D gene: -
J gene: TRBJ2-3
V gene: TRBV9
CDR3 length: 15

CDR3 DNA: TGTGCCAGCAGCCATCTAGACAGGGAGGGAGACTATGGCTACACCTTC
CDR3 protein: CASSHLDREGDYGYTF
clone size: -
D gene: TRBD1
J gene: TRBJ1-2
V gene: TRBV5-6
CDR3 length: 16

CDR3 DNA: TGTGCCAGCAGCCACGACCCTAATCAGCCCCAGCATTTT
CDR3 protein: CASSHDPNQPQHF
clone size: -
D gene: -
J gene: TRBJ1-5
V gene: TRBV7-6
CDR3 length: 13

CDR3 DNA: TGTGCCAGCAGTGAAGCGCAACTAGCGGGGGGTTACGAGCAGTACTTC
CDR3 protein: CASSEAQLAGGYEQYF
clone size: -
D gene: TRBD2
J gene: TRBJ2-7
V gene: TRBV2
CDR3 length: 16

CDR3 DNA: TGTGCCGGCAGTGGCGGCACCGAAACTAATGAAAAACTGTTTTTT
CDR3 protein: CAGSGGTETNEKLFF
clone size: few
D gene: -
J gene: TRBJ1-4
V gene: TRBV6-1
CDR3 length: 15

CDR3 DNA: TGCAGCGTTGGGGGGGCCAAAAACATTCAGTACTTC
CDR3 protein: CSVGGAKNIQYF
clone size: -
D gene: -
J gene: TRBJ2-4
V gene: TRBV29-1
CDR3 length: 12

CDR3 DNA: TGTGCCAGCAGCCCTGGGGGCGGCTACTACGAGCAGTACTTC
CDR3 protein: CASSPGGGYYEQYF
clone size: -
D gene: -
J gene: TRBJ2-7
V gene: TRBV7-9
CDR3 length: 14

CDR3 DNA: TGCGCCAGCAGCCAAACACAGCTAGGGAGCACAGATACGCAGTATTTT
CDR3 protein: CASSQTQLGSTDTQYF
clone size: -
D gene: -
J gene: TRBJ2-3
V gene: TRBV4-1
CDR3 length: 16

CDR3 DNA: TGTGCCAGCAGCCAAGGACTAGCGGTCACAGATACGCAGTATTTT
CDR3 protein: CASSQGLAVTDTQYF
clone size: -
D gene: TRBD2
J gene: TRBJ2-3
V gene: TRBV4-2
CDR3 length: 15

CDR3 DNA: TGTGCCAGCAGTTACTCGAGGACTGCTTACGAGCAGTACTTC
CDR3 protein: CASSYSRTAYEQYF
clone size: few
D gene: -
J gene: TRBJ2-7
V gene: TRBV6-6
CDR3 length: 14

CDR3 DNA: TGTGCCAGCAGCACACTAGGTTTCACAGATACGCAGTATTTT
CDR3 protein: CASSTLGFTDTQYF
clone size: -
D gene: -
J gene: TRBJ2-3
V gene: TRBV27
CDR3 length: 14

CDR3 DNA: TGTGCCAGCAGTTACTTCGGCGGGAGTTCGTATGAGCAGTTCTTC
CDR3 protein: CASSYFGGSSYEQFF
clone size: -
D gene: TRBD2
J gene: TRBJ2-1
V gene: TRBV6-5
CDR3 length: 15

CDR3 DNA: TGTGCCAGCAGTGAGGAGGCCCCGAACACTGAAGCCTTCTTT
CDR3 protein: CASSEEAPNTEAFF
clone size: -
D gene: -
J gene: TRBJ1-1
V gene: TRBV2
CDR3 length: 14

CDR3 DNA: TGTGCCAGCAGCTCGCTCCTAACTAGCGGGGGGGCCAGCACAGATACGCAGTATTTT
CDR3 protein: CASSSLLTSGGASTDTQYF
clone size: -
D gene: TRBD2
J gene: TRBJ2-3
V gene: TRBV5-5
CDR3 length: 19

CDR3 DNA: TGCGCCAGCAGCTCCGCCAGCCCCACCGGGACCTACAATCAGCCCCAGCATTTT
CDR3 protein: CASSSASPTGTYNQPQHF
clone size: -
D gene: -
J gene: TRBJ1-5
V gene: TRBV5-1
CDR3 length: 18

CDR3 DNA: TGTGCCAGCAGTTTATCGGGGACCTACAATGAGCAGTTCTTC
CDR3 protein: CASSLSGTYNEQFF
clone size: -
D gene: -
J gene: TRBJ2-1
V gene: TRBV27
CDR3 length: 14

CDR3 DNA: TGTGCCAGCAGAGCCTACCGGGACTCCCAAGAGACCCAGTACTTC
CDR3 protein: CASRAYRDSQETQYF
clone size: -
D gene: -
J gene: TRBJ2-5
V gene: TRBV2
CDR3 length: 15

CDR3 DNA: TGTGCCATCAGGCGGAGGAGCAATCAGCCCCAGCATTTT
CDR3 protein: CAIRRRSNQPQHF
clone size: once
D gene: -
J gene: TRBJ1-5
V gene: TRBV10-3
CDR3 length: 13

CDR3 DNA: TGTGCCAGTCGACTGACCGGTGGAGGGGAGCTGTTTTTT
CDR3 protein: CASRLTGGGELFF
clone size: -
D gene: -
J gene: TRBJ2-2
V gene: TRBV2
CDR3 length: 13

CDR3 DNA: TGTGCCAGCAGCTTTGGCGGGGGGTCCCCCTATGGCTACACCTTC
CDR3 protein: CASSFGGGSPYGYTF
clone size: -
D gene: -
J gene: TRBJ1-2
V gene: TRBV7-9
CDR3 length: 15

CDR3 DNA: TGTGCCAGCTCCCCGGCCCGGGCTAGCGCACAAGAGACCCAGTACTTC
CDR3 protein: CASSPARASAQETQYF
clone size: -
D gene: -
J gene: TRBJ2-5
V gene: TRBV2
CDR3 length: 16

CDR3 DNA: TGTGCCAGCACCGGGACTAGCGGGAGAGCCTACGAGCAGTACTTC
CDR3 protein: CASTGTSGRAYEQYF
clone size: -
D gene: TRBD2
J gene: TRBJ2-7
V gene: TRBV6-5
CDR3 length: 15

CDR3 DNA: TGTGCCAGCAGGGAGCGGGGGGGCTACAATGAGCAGTTCTTC
CDR3 protein: CASRERGGYNEQFF
clone size: -
D gene: TRBD2
J gene: TRBJ2-1
V gene: TRBV6-5
CDR3 length: 14

CDR3 DNA: TGTGCCAGCAGCTTATCGGAGTTCTCAGATACGCAGTATTTT
CDR3 protein: CASSLSEFSDTQYF
clone size: -
D gene: -
J gene: TRBJ2-3
V gene: TRBV7-3
CDR3 length: 14

CDR3 DNA: TGTGCTAGTGGGAAACCGGGGTCCTACGAGCAGTACTTC
CDR3 protein: CASGKPGSYEQYF
clone size: -
D gene: -
J gene: TRBJ2-7
V gene: TRBV12-5
CDR3 length: 13

CDR3 DNA: TGTGCCAGCAGCTTAGCTTGGGAGGTGAGGGCTGAAGCTTTCTTT
CDR3 protein: CASSLAWEVRAEAFF
clone size: -
D gene: -
J gene: TRBJ1-1
V gene: TRBV7-9
CDR3 length: 15

CDR3 DNA: TGCGCCAGCAGCTTGGGTGGGGCGCGGGAGACCCAGTACTTC
CDR3 protein: CASSLGGARETQYF
clone size: -
D gene: -
J gene: TRBJ2-5
V gene: TRBV5-1
CDR3 length: 14

CDR3 DNA: TGTGCCAGCAGTCCGGGATTGGTCAATGAGCAGTTCTTC
CDR3 protein: CASSPGLVNEQFF
clone size: -
D gene: -
J gene: TRBJ2-1
V gene: TRBV6-5
CDR3 length: 13